These 27 T cell receptor beta chains were all obtained from the same sample, sequenced in a study of blood T cell repertoires in COVID-19. Sequenced by immunoSEQ multiplex PCR; TCRdb stores in-frame clones only, minus some. The table shows 180,000 or so clones, with around 81% occurring only once. The sample taken for sequencing was peripheral blood. These receptors all stem from a woman between 40 and 55 years old with COVID-19, enrolled during active disease.

This chain connects TRBV28 to TRBJ2-3; 9 bases align to TRBD2. Germline CDR1 is MDHEN and CDR2 is SYDVKM. The CDR3 loop spans 17 amino acids. Trimming removed 6 bases from V and 3 bases from J; junction bases left unmatched: 13. The CDR3 reads CASRIERGLAGTDTQYF. DNA for the CDR3: TGTGCCAGCAGAATCGAGCGGGGACTAGCCGGGACAGATACGCAGTATTTT.

The CDR3 is CASSFPDRYQPQHF. CDR3 coding DNA: TGTGCCAGCAGTTTCCCGGACAGATATCAGCCCCAGCATTTT. This chain connects TRBV28 to TRBJ1-5, with D perhaps matching TRBD1 (6 bases). Trimming shortened V by 3 bases and J by 5 bases, and 11 bases separated the two germline ends. Germline V lookup: CDR1 MDHEN, CDR2 SYDVKM. CDR3 length: 14 residues.

The rearrangement uses TRBV6-1 and TRBJ1-3; D not certain. CDR3 length equals 16 residues. Trimming cost V 3 bases and J 0 bases, with 12 bases left between them. Germline assignment: CDR1 MNHNS and CDR2 SASEGT. The CDR3 region is CASSEVARPSGNTIYF. The CDR3 nucleotides read TGTGCCAGCAGTGAGGTTGCCAGGCCCTCTGGAAACACCATATATTTT.

In this sample, this clone turned up once. The chain combines TRBV3-1 (or the pseudogene TRBV3-2) with TRBJ1-3; TRBD1 aligns across 8 bases. Trimming removed 1 base from V and 3 bases from J; junction bases left unmatched: 5. Germline CDR1 reads LGHDT; CDR2 reads YNNKEL (reference sequence). CDR3 length: 16 amino acids. CDR3 loop: CASSQGGTGYGNTIYF. The CDR3 DNA follows: TGTGCCAGCAGCCAAGGCGGGACAGGTTATGGAAACACCATATATTTT.

The chain combines TRBV14 with TRBJ2-1, with D hard to call. The ends were cut back, 4 bases at V and 9 bases at J, with 7 bases in the middle. CDR3 length: 11 residues. Germline V gives CDR1 SGHDN, CDR2 FVKESK. As DNA, the CDR3 is TGTGCCAGCAGCCCCGGCGGTGAGCAGTTCTTC. This translates into CASSPGGEQFF.

The rearrangement links TRBV30 to TRBJ1-1; D is undetermined. In germline, CDR1 is GTSNPN, CDR2 SVGIG (reference sequence). V lost 2 bases and J lost 8, with 15 bases in between. The CDR3 sequence is 13 residues long. The CDR3 DNA follows: TGTGCCTGGAGTCCCGGTCCTTCCGCGGAAGCTTTCTTT. This translates into CAWSPGPSAEAFF.

This clone was recorded a few times. This CDR3 is also generated by other DNA sequences in the sample. The rearrangement links TRBV2 to TRBJ2-1; 13 nucleotides line up with TRBD2. Germline V CDR1 and CDR2: SNHLY, FYNNEI. The J segment lost 7 bases and the V segment lost 1 base, leaving 4 bases of the junction unmatched. The CDR3 length is 16 residues. CDR3 DNA sequence: TGTGCCAGCAGTGAAGGACTAGCGGGGGGTTTAAATGAGCAGTTCTTC. Protein: CASSEGLAGGLNEQFF.

This chain uses TRBV28 with TRBJ1-4, with 10 nucleotides matching TRBD1. CDR3 length equals 18 residues. Per germline, CDR1 MDHEN and CDR2 SYDVKM. With 7 bases clipped from V and 0 bases from J, the junction kept 11 bases outside the gene matches. The CDR3 bases are TGTGCCAGCATCTATAGGGGACAGGGGAGTACAACTAATGAAAAACTGTTTTTT. Its translation: CASIYRGQGSTTNEKLFF.

This chain uses TRBV2 with TRBJ1-1; possibly TRBD1 for D (5 bases). The V gene's germline CDR1 is SNHLY and CDR2 FYNNEI. V was cut by 6 bases and J by 2 bases, with 13 bases left in between. The CDR3 totals 14 residues. The CDR3, as DNA: TGTGCCAGCAGGGGGGGACTCCTAAACACTGAAGCTTTCTTT. Its translation: CASRGGLLNTEAFF.

This clone was detected many times. The rearrangement joins TRBV2 to TRBJ1-5; D remains unclear. V was clipped by 8 bases and J by 2 bases, with 16 bases between them. Germline-derived CDR1 and CDR2 are SNHLY and FYNNEI. CDR3 length: 15 amino acids. The CDR3 region has the DNA TGTGCCAGCCGGAAGGAGCCGACCCGCAATCAGCCCCAGCATTTT. Protein sequence: CASRKEPTRNQPQHF.

The chain uses TRBV15 and TRBJ1-5; 11 nucleotides agree with TRBD1. V trimming: 3 bases; J trimming: 7 bases; junction bases outside the gene matches: 8. CDR1 and CDR2 (germline): LNHNV, YYDKDF (reference sequence). The CDR3 totals 16 residues. The CDR3 spells CATSRRGQGARQPQHF. The CDR3, as DNA: TGTGCCACCAGCAGGCGAGGACAGGGGGCAAGGCAGCCCCAGCATTTT.

The CDR3 here is CAWSGGQGSGNTIYF. In nucleotides, the CDR3 is TGTGCCTGGAGTGGGGGCCAGGGGTCTGGAAACACCATATATTTT. This chain links TRBV30 with TRBJ1-3; weak D call: TRBD1 (6 bases). CDR1 and CDR2 from the germline V gene are GTSNPN and SVGIG (reference sequence). V was pared by 1 base and J by 1 base, with 11 bases between. This CDR3 is built from 15 residues.

This chain joins TRBV6-5 and TRBJ1-5, with a possible D match to TRBD1 (5 bases). Trimming took 8 bases from V and 7 from J, leaving 12 bases between them. This CDR3 spans 12 amino acids. The germline V gene encodes CDR1 MNHEY and CDR2 SVGAGI. The CDR3 DNA reads as TGTGCCAGCGGGTGGAGGGGACAGCCCCAGCATTTT. This codes for CASGWRGQPQHF.

The J gene is TRBJ1-2, the V gene TRBV6-5; 7 bases match TRBD1. CDR1 MNHEY and CDR2 SVGAGI come from the germline V gene. The CDR3 is 12 residues long. Trimming removed 4 bases from V and 6 bases from J; junction bases left unmatched: 2. DNA of the CDR3: TGTGCCAGCAGTTTAGACAGGGATGGCTACACCTTC. Translation gives CASSLDRDGYTF.

The J gene is TRBJ2-2, the V gene TRBV5-3; 7 bases match TRBD2. TRBV5-3 is identified as an open reading frame with a role that is uncertain. This CDR3 has 15 amino acids. With 6 bases clipped from V and 4 bases from J, the junction kept 9 bases outside the gene matches. The CDR3 DNA reads as TGTGCCAGAAAAACCGGGACTAACTGCACCGGGGAGCTGTTTTTT. Protein: CARKTGTNCTGELFF.

The CDR3 region is CASSRRIAGGETQYF. The DNA for the CDR3 is TGTGCCAGCAGCCGACGTATAGCGGGGGGAGAGACCCAGTACTTC. The chain carries TRBV5-8 and TRBJ2-5; TRBD2 matches at 10 bases. CDR1 is SGHTS, CDR2 YDEGEE, per germline. The CDR3 runs 15 residues. The V segment lost 4 bases and the J segment 4 bases; nucleotides outside the gene matches: 7.

The chain links TRBV20-1 to TRBJ2-1, with no clear D. This CDR3 is 14 amino acids long. Germline CDR1 reads DFQATT; CDR2 reads SNEGSKA (reference sequence). Trimming removed 3 bases at V and 4 bases at J, with 13 bases between. The CDR3 reads CSASKGSQYNEQFF. CDR3 coding DNA: TGCAGTGCTAGTAAAGGTAGCCAATACAATGAGCAGTTCTTC.

The CDR3 loop is CASSFGTSGFGEQFF. DNA of the CDR3: TGTGCCAGCAGCTTCGGGACTAGCGGGTTTGGTGAGCAGTTCTTC. The J gene is TRBJ2-1, the V gene TRBV7-8; TRBD2 matches 12 bases. Germline V gives CDR1 SGHVS, CDR2 FQNEAQ. Trimming at V came to 3 bases and at J to 9 bases, leaving 6 bases not matched to a gene. CDR3 length: 15 residues.

This clone was seen a handful of times. V is TRBV19 and J is TRBJ2-2, with D possibly being TRBD1 (5 bases). CDR1 and CDR2 (germline): LNHDA, SQIVND (reference sequence). The germline V and J ends were trimmed by 6 bases and 6 bases, with 17 bases remaining between them. CDR3 size: 15 residues. In DNA, the CDR3 is TGTGCCAGTAGCCCCCAGGGTCGACTGTCCGGGGAGCTGTTTTTT. Translation gives CASSPQGRLSGELFF.

The chain has TRBV7-6 and TRBJ2-5, with 9 bases identical to TRBD1. V was pared by 0 bases and J by 1 base, with 0 bases of the junction left unmatched. CDR1 is SGHVS and CDR2 is FNYEAQ in the germline V gene. This CDR3 is built from 15 residues. CDR3 in DNA: TGTGCCAGCAGCTTAGCGACAGGGGGCCAAGAGACCCAGTACTTC. Amino acids: CASSLATGGQETQYF.

V is TRBV7-8 and J is TRBJ2-7, with D hard to call. This CDR3 is 12 amino acids long. CDR1 and CDR2 from the germline V gene are SGHVS and FQNEAQ. With 5 bases removed from V and 4 bases from J, the gap between germline ends came to 9 bases. CDR3 bases: TGTGCCAGCAGCGCCCCTAATTACGAGCAGTACTTC. Translation: CASSAPNYEQYF.

This sequence joins TRBV19 and TRBJ1-2, with TRBD1 matching over 7 bases. The germline CDR1 and CDR2 sequences are LNHDA and SQIVND (reference sequence). CDR3 length: 15 amino acids. J was trimmed by 4 bases and V by 5 bases; bases with no gene match: 10. Here the CDR3 DNA reads TGTGCCAGTAGTCTCAAGGAGGGGGCGATCTATGGCTACACCTTC. Translation gives CASSLKEGAIYGYTF.

The V and J genes are TRBV27 and TRBJ1-1, with TRBD1 matching over 8 bases. Germline lookup yields CDR1 MNHEY and CDR2 SMNVEV (reference sequence). J lost 3 bases, V lost 6 bases, and 12 bases had no gene match. The CDR3 totals 16 residues. Here the CDR3 reads CASRETGDVIHTEAFF. DNA for the CDR3: TGTGCCAGCAGGGAGACAGGGGATGTTATACACACTGAAGCTTTCTTT.

The genes are TRBV27 and TRBJ2-7; 7 nucleotides agree with TRBD2. The CDR3 contains 14 residues. Germline CDR1 reads MNHEY; CDR2 reads SMNVEV (reference sequence). V was clipped by 7 bases and J by 0 bases; unmatched bases: 6. The CDR3 protein is CASKRAGTSYEQYF. The CDR3 region has the DNA TGTGCCAGCAAACGAGCGGGAACCTCCTACGAGCAGTACTTC.

V is TRBV6-5 and J is TRBJ2-1, with 12 nucleotides matching TRBD2. Looked up from germline, CDR1 is MNHEY and CDR2 is SVGAGI. J gave up 7 bases and V 7 bases, and 8 bases lay outside the gene matches. This CDR3 region has 15 residues. CDR3 amino acids: CASNLLAGGRNEQFF. The CDR3 DNA follows: TGTGCCAGCAACCTACTAGCGGGGGGCCGGAATGAGCAGTTCTTC.

This clone was seen only a few times. V is TRBV28 and J is TRBJ1-5; unclear D gene. The CDR3 is 11 residues long. Trimming took off 5 bases at V and 15 bases at J, with 14 bases between the two ends. Germline values: CDR1 MDHEN, CDR2 SYDVKM. CDR3 protein: CASSTGERLHF. Written as DNA, the CDR3 is TGTGCCAGCAGTACCGGGGAGCGGCTGCATTTT.

The rearrangement joins TRBV9 to TRBJ2-2, with 7 bases lining up with TRBD1. Losses at the gene ends were 4 bases for V and 7 bases for J; bases not matched to a gene: 10. This CDR3 is built from 15 residues. Germline-derived CDR1 and CDR2 are SGDLS and YYNGEE. CDR3 sequence: CASSTPTGVIGELFF. The CDR3 region has the DNA TGTGCCAGCAGCACACCTACAGGGGTTATCGGGGAGCTGTTTTTT.